Below, one T cell receptor beta chain is given with its context. The data stem from a study of blood T cell repertoires in COVID-19. Study as a whole: The United States, Italy and Spain provided the acute and convalescent COVID-19 samples. The cDNA or gDNA used as material had been derived from T cells, B-cell-depleted T cells, or PBMCs.

The CDR3 consists of 19 residues. V was shortened by 4 bases and J by 0 bases, with 23 bases between the two germline ends. CDR1 is ENHRY and CDR2 is SYGVKD in the germline V gene. Per the original methods: Amplification with reference gene primers provided the estimates of nucleated cell counts. Sequencing was performed with immunoSEQ multiplex PCR; in TCRdb, only in-frame clones are kept and a portion is missing. The V and J calls and the clone size are those of that table, but D and trimming were determined from the DNA. The sample has 69,000 or so clones, almost 90% seen once; the top ten hold 5.3%.

The chain uses TRBV10-3 and TRBJ2-3; tentative D call: TRBD2 (6 bases). Source material: peripheral blood. This clonotype was obtained from a man in his fifties with acute or convalescent COVID-19. The CDR3 nucleotides read TGTGCCATCAGTGCGGTTTCGAGCGCTTGGGCGGGGAGCACAGATACGCAGTATTTT. Encoded protein: CAISAVSSAWAGSTDTQYF.